Listed below are T cell receptor beta chains from one sample, sequenced in a study of shared clonotypes between healthy human individuals. Only in-frame clones appear in the TCRdb table, and some are missing; sequencing was by immunoSEQ multiplex PCR. The sample has around 1,000,000 clones; roughly 80% are singletons. The source material was memory CD4+ T cells from PBMCs. The receptors were sampled from a man aged 18 to 30 in good health. Some clones in this sample may be carry-over from other donors' samples. Both conserved end residues are trimmed from each CDR3. Fields, in order: J gene, V gene, CDR3 length, CDR3 protein.

J gene: TRBJ1-5
V gene: TRBV21-1
CDR3 length: 14
CDR3 protein: ASSKFAIGGNQPQH

J gene: TRBJ2-7
V gene: TRBV7-9
CDR3 length: 11
CDR3 protein: ASSLVAGGEQY

J gene: TRBJ2-5
V gene: TRBV28
CDR3 length: 12
CDR3 protein: ASQTLQLQETQY

J gene: TRBJ2-2
V gene: TRBV29-1
CDR3 length: 13
CDR3 protein: SVGGPETGTGELF

J gene: TRBJ1-2
V gene: TRBV20-1
CDR3 length: 9
CDR3 protein: SAESGYGYT

J gene: TRBJ1-5
V gene: TRBV28
CDR3 length: 13
CDR3 protein: ASRRQGYSNQPQH

J gene: TRBJ1-2
V gene: TRBV29-1
CDR3 length: 10
CDR3 protein: SGGAPNYGYT

J gene: TRBJ2-3
V gene: TRBV7-6
CDR3 length: 12
CDR3 protein: ASSLDRDTGTQY

J gene: TRBJ1-1
V gene: TRBV5-1
CDR3 length: 12
CDR3 protein: ASSLRSLGTEAF

J gene: TRBJ1-1
V gene: TRBV10-3
CDR3 length: 16
CDR3 protein: AISGRVGQATSNTEAF

J gene: TRBJ2-2
V gene: TRBV10-3
CDR3 length: 11
CDR3 protein: AISELDTGELF

J gene: TRBJ1-6
V gene: TRBV30
CDR3 length: 11
CDR3 protein: AWKRRVDSPLH

J gene: TRBJ1-1
V gene: TRBV7-9
CDR3 length: 13
CDR3 protein: ASSLGVGVNTEAF

J gene: TRBJ2-1
V gene: TRBV7-3
CDR3 length: 12
CDR3 protein: ASSLSPGNNEQF

J gene: TRBJ2-5
V gene: TRBV5-1
CDR3 length: 12
CDR3 protein: ASSVYPMDGTQY

J gene: TRBJ2-7
V gene: TRBV11-3
CDR3 length: 12
CDR3 protein: ASSSFTGSNEQY

J gene: TRBJ2-1
V gene: TRBV27
CDR3 length: 13
CDR3 protein: ASSLRPTSSNEQF

J gene: TRBJ2-3
V gene: TRBV12-5
CDR3 length: 14
CDR3 protein: ASGRNLGRAADTQY

J gene: TRBJ1-4
V gene: TRBV5-1
CDR3 length: 13
CDR3 protein: ASSLAGTTNEKLF

J gene: TRBJ1-3
V gene: TRBV28
CDR3 length: 9
CDR3 protein: ASTAGNTIY

J gene: TRBJ1-1
V gene: TRBV14
CDR3 length: 12
CDR3 protein: ASSRSSMGKEAF

J gene: TRBJ2-5
V gene: TRBV12-5
CDR3 length: 10
CDR3 protein: ASGQTGGSQY

J gene: TRBJ2-3
V gene: TRBV5-1
CDR3 length: 14
CDR3 protein: ASSLGTSGYTDTQY

J gene: TRBJ2-7
V gene: TRBV29-1
CDR3 length: 13
CDR3 protein: SVGTGTSGSYEQY

J gene: TRBJ2-3
V gene: TRBV7-2
CDR3 length: 12
CDR3 protein: ASSQTRQPDTQY

J gene: TRBJ2-3
V gene: TRBV7-9
CDR3 length: 14
CDR3 protein: ASSPQLWTSRHQQY

J gene: TRBJ1-2
V gene: TRBV18
CDR3 length: 12
CDR3 protein: ASSPSGLWYGYT

J gene: TRBJ1-2
V gene: TRBV28
CDR3 length: 10
CDR3 protein: ASSYSWDGYT

J gene: TRBJ2-1
V gene: TRBV11-3
CDR3 length: 14
CDR3 protein: ASSSPGTSGTNEQF

J gene: TRBJ2-7
V gene: TRBV7-3
CDR3 length: 8
CDR3 protein: ASSSYEQY

J gene: TRBJ1-1
V gene: TRBV28
CDR3 length: 12
CDR3 protein: ASSFGRPYTEAF

J gene: TRBJ2-7
V gene: TRBV6-5
CDR3 length: 11
CDR3 protein: ASSYGLGNEQY

J gene: TRBJ2-5
V gene: TRBV7-2
CDR3 length: 11
CDR3 protein: ASSFRGAETQY

J gene: TRBJ1-1
V gene: TRBV29-1
CDR3 length: 11
CDR3 protein: SVGGQGITEAF

J gene: TRBJ1-2
V gene: TRBV5-4
CDR3 length: 11
CDR3 protein: ASTMDRGYGYT

J gene: TRBJ2-1
V gene: TRBV29-1
CDR3 length: 13
CDR3 protein: SVGRGYLLSDEQF

J gene: TRBJ2-1
V gene: TRBV19
CDR3 length: 13
CDR3 protein: ASSTGLALYNEQF

J gene: TRBJ2-7
V gene: TRBV18
CDR3 length: 12
CDR3 protein: ASSPWDRVGEQY

J gene: TRBJ2-1
V gene: TRBV5-5
CDR3 length: 14
CDR3 protein: ASSLWSGGQNNEQF

J gene: TRBJ2-1
V gene: TRBV29-1
CDR3 length: 13
CDR3 protein: SVRTHPSSYNEQF

J gene: TRBJ2-1
V gene: TRBV5-1
CDR3 length: 10
CDR3 protein: ASSLGSVEQF

J gene: TRBJ1-5
V gene: TRBV28
CDR3 length: 13
CDR3 protein: ASSSGGRGNQPQH